The clone carrying this TCR beta chain has ten or more counts. What it binds is unknown. Patients between 18 and 65 years old had hyperthyroidism, newly diagnosed and lasting under 2 months. The CDR3 extends over 13 amino acids. The junction had 1 base not matched to a gene; V was cut back by 1 base and J by 5 bases. CDR1 and CDR2 from the germline V gene are LGHDT and YNNKEL (reference sequence). RNA transcripts yielded amplified TCR beta CDR3 regions. Primed by the HTBI set, a first-round RT-PCR was run on the TCR CDR3. Using its own MiXCR run on the multiplex PCR reads, TCRdb lists one record per CDR3 protein. The top ten hold 15% to 20% of the sample, which has hundreds of thousands of distinct CDR3 sequences, approximately 19% seen once. The data are from a study of T cells in Graves' hyperthyroidism and ophthalmopathy. Study-level points and caveats: Ophthalmopathy could be told apart from stable hyperthyroidism with a 13 V-J model. Ophthalmopathy was identified by the model a median around 6.9 months ahead of onset. In blood, most of the thyroid clonotypes expanded above 0.001 were also present.

The J gene is TRBJ2-5, the V gene TRBV3-1, with 7 bases that match TRBD1. Material for sequencing was blood. The sequence came from a woman aged 45 to 65 with Graves' hyperthyroidism that later progressed to Graves' ophthalmopathy. CDR3 amino acids: CASSQVGGETQYF. Here the CDR3 DNA reads TGTGCCAGCAGCCAAGTAGGGGGCGAGACCCAGTACTTC.